One TCR beta chain is described in this entry. This CDR3 region has 16 residues. Germline V gives CDR1 SGHDT, CDR2 YYEEEE. Unmatched junction bases numbered 6, after V lost 2 bases and J lost 4 bases. These data originate in a study of control samples from healthy donors and cancer patients. Only in-frame clones appear in the TCRdb table, and some are missing; sequencing was by immunoSEQ multiplex PCR. The data show about 180,000 clones, about 90% seen once. The chain couples TRBV5-6 to TRBJ2-7, with 13 bases aligning to TRBD2. Sequencing was done on a sample of blood. This TCR was sampled from a woman in her 50s in good health. CDR3: CASSFGRGLAGYEQYF. As DNA, the CDR3 is TGTGCCAGCAGCTTCGGCCGGGGACTAGCGGGATACGAGCAGTACTTC.